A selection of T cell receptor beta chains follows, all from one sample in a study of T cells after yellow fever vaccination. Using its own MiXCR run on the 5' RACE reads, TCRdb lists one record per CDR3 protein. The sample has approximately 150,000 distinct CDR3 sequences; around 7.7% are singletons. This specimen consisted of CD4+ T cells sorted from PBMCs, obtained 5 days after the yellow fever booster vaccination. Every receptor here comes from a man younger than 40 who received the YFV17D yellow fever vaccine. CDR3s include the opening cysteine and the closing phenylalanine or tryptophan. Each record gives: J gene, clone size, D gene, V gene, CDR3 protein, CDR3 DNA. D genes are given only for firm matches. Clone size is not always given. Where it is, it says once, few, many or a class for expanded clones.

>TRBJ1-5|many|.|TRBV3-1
CASSQGGTQHF
TGTGCCAGCAGCCAAGGGGGAACCCAGCATTTT
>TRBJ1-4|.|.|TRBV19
CASSLTDEKLFF
TGTGCCAGTAGTCTTACAGATGAAAAACTGTTTTTT
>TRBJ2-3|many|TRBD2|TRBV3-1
CASSQVAGVFPDTQYF
TGTGCCAGCAGCCAAGTCGCGGGAGTTTTTCCAGATACGCAGTATTTT
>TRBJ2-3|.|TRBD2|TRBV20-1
CSAQTSGRVVDTQYF
TGCAGTGCTCAAACTAGCGGAAGGGTCGTGGATACGCAGTATTTT
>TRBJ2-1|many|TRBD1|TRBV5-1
CASSRTLTGGNNEQFF
TGCGCCAGCAGCCGGACCCTGACAGGGGGCAACAATGAGCAGTTCTTC
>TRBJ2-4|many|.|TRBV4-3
CASSQDRAGVAKNIQYF
TGCGCCAGCAGCCAAGATAGGGCAGGGGTGGCCAAAAACATTCAGTACTTC
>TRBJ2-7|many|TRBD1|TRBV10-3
CAIRDRGSSYEQYF
TGTGCCATCAGGGACAGGGGCTCCTCCTACGAGCAGTACTTC
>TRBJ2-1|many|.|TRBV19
CASSIIALSSYNEQFF
TGTGCCAGTAGTATAATTGCGCTGAGCTCCTACAATGAGCAGTTCTTC
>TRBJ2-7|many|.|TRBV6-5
CASSYLGTTEEYF
TGTGCCAGCAGTTATTTGGGGACCACCGAGGAATACTTC
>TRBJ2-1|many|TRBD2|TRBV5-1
CASSLAGRASGYEQFF
TGCGCCAGCAGTTTAGCGGGCCGCGCAAGTGGCTATGAGCAGTTCTTC
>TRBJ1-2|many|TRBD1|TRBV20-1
CSATEDGTGENYGYTF
TGCAGTGCTACCGAAGACGGGACAGGGGAAAACTATGGCTACACCTTC
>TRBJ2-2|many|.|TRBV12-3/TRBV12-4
CASSSDGNTGELFF
TGTGCCAGCAGTTCAGATGGGAACACCGGGGAGCTGTTTTTT
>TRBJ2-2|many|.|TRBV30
CAWSVGRGSTGELFF
TGTGCCTGGAGTGTTGGTAGGGGGAGCACCGGGGAGCTGTTTTTT
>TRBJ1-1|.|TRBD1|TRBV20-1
CSARAGGGTEAFF
TGCAGTGCCAGGGCAGGGGGCGGAACTGAAGCTTTCTTT
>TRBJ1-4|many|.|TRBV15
CATSGVGDSEKLFF
TGTGCCACCAGCGGGGTAGGAGACTCTGAAAAACTGTTTTTT
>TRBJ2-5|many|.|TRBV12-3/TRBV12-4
CASSLGRQETQYF
TGTGCCAGCAGCTTGGGCAGGCAAGAGACCCAGTACTTC
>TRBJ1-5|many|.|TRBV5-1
CASSLDAGSNQPQHF
TGCGCCAGCAGCTTGGACGCGGGTAGCAATCAGCCCCAGCATTTT
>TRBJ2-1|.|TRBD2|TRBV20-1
CSARDPSGISYNEQFF
TGCAGTGCTAGAGACCCCAGCGGGATATCCTACAATGAGCAGTTCTTC
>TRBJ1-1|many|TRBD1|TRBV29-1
CSANRGLGMTEAFF
TGCAGCGCGAACAGGGGGTTGGGTATGACTGAAGCTTTCTTT
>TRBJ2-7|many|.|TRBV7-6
CASGRRGYEQYF
TGTGCCAGTGGGCGCAGAGGCTACGAGCAGTACTTC
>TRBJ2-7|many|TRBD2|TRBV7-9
CASSGIREAGTSGRYEQYF
TGTGCCAGCAGCGGTATAAGGGAAGCTGGGACTAGCGGGAGGTACGAGCAGTACTTC
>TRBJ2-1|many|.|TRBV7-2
CASSLGMSEQFF
TGTGCCAGCAGTCTAGGAATGAGTGAGCAGTTCTTC